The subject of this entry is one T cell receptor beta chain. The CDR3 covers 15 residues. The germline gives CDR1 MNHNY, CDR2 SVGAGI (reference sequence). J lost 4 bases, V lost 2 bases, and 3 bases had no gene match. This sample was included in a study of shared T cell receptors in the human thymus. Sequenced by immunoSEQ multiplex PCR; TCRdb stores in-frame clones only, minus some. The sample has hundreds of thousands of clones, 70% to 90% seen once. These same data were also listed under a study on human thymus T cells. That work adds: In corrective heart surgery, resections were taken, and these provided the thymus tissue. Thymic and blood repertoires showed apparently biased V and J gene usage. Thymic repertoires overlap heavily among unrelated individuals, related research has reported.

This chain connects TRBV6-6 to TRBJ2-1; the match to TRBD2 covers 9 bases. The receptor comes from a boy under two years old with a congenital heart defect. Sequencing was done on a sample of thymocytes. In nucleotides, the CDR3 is TGTGCCAGCAGTTACGTGGCGGGGGGGTACAATGAGCAGTTCTTC. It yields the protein CASSYVAGGYNEQFF.